This T cell receptor (beta chain) was found in a study of cytomegalovirus exposure and HLA in healthy donors. As to this clone: Antigen: not known.

Study results and caveats: Confirmation was obtained in vitro that three CMV-associated chains are specific for CMV antigens.

TCRdb's copy holds only in-frame clones and misses some; the assay was immunoSEQ multiplex PCR. The sample includes about 98,000 clones, approximately 90% seen only once; the top ten take roughly 3.9%. The clonotype comes from a woman aged 25 to 39 in good health and CMV-seronegative. The specimen sequenced was PBMCs.

In DNA, the CDR3 is TGTGCCAGCAGGCAGGGACTTGAAGCTTTCTTT. Amino acid sequence: CASRQGLEAFF. The rearrangement links TRBV7-2 to TRBJ1-1; possible D gene TRBD1, 5 bases. V was clipped by 6 bases and J by 7 bases, with 9 bases between them. The CDR3 sequence is 11 residues long. Germline loops: CDR1 SGHTA, CDR2 FQGNSA.